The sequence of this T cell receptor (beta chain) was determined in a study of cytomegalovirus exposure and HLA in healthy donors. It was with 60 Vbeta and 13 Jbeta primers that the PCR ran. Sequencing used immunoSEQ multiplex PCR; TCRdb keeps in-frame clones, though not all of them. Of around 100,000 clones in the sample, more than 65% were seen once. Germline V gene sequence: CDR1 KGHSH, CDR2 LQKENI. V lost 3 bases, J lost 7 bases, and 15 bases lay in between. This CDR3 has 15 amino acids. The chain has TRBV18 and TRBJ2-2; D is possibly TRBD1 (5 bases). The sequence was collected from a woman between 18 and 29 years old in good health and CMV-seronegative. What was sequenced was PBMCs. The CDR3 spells CASSPPGRANGELFF. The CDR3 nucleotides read TGTGCCAGCTCACCTCCTGGCAGGGCAAACGGGGAGCTGTTTTTT. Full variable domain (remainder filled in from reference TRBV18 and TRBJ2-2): NAGVMQNPRHLVRRRGQEARLRCSPMKGHSHVYWYRQLPEEGLKFMVYLQKENIIDESGMPKERFSAEFPKEGPSILRIQQVVRGDSAAYFCASSPPGRANGELFFGEGSRLTVL.